The 6 T cell receptor beta chains reported below all come from one sample, sequenced in a study of blood T cells in healthy people across ages. The second PCR ran roughly 7 to 12 cycles with a sample-barcoded 5' primer and J-beta primers. TCRdb reprocessed the 5' RACE reads with MiXCR, giving one entry per CDR3 protein. This sample yields 1.5 million to 2 million distinct CDR3 sequences, of which approximately 30% are seen a single time; less than 9.5% belongs to the top ten. What was sequenced was blood. The receptors shown here come from a woman aged 25 to 39 in good health.

This chain uses TRBV29-1 with TRBJ1-6, with 9 nucleotides matching TRBD1. V lost 6 bases and J lost 5; bases outside the gene matches: 14. Germline V CDR1 and CDR2: SQVTM, ANQGSEA. The CDR3 spans 17 residues. This CDR3 is CSVEEPGQGDNNSPLHF. CDR3 nucleotides: TGCAGCGTCGAGGAACCGGGACAGGGAGATAATAATTCACCCCTCCACTTT.

A few counts support this clonotype. The V and J genes are TRBV30 and TRBJ2-7, with D tentatively TRBD1 (5 bases). Germline CDR1 GTSNPN, CDR2 SVGIG (reference sequence). The CDR3 runs to 13 residues. The V gene lost 3 bases and the J gene lost 4 bases, with 13 bases spanning the gap. The CDR3 DNA reads as TGTGCCTGGAGCGCAGGACATTTTTACGAGCAGTACTTC. Its protein is CAWSAGHFYEQYF.

This clonotype was counted between two and nine times. This rearrangement joins TRBV7-9 to TRBJ2-7, with TRBD1 matching over 7 bases. Germline V gene data show CDR1 as SEHNR and CDR2 as FQNEAQ (reference sequence). Trimming cost V 4 bases and J 1 base; bases outside gene matches: 4. This CDR3 region has 14 residues. The CDR3 nucleotides read TGTGCCAGCAGCTCGACAGGGAAATCCTACGAGCAGTACTTC. As protein: CASSSTGKSYEQYF.

CDR3 nucleotide sequence: TGCGCCAGCAGGGACCCGGGGGGGAGACCGTACTTC. Translated: CASRDPGGRPYF. The chain couples TRBV10-2 to TRBJ2-7; 8 nucleotides agree with TRBD2. V shed 6 bases, J shed 12 bases, and the junction held 10 bases outside the gene matches. CDR1 WSHSY and CDR2 SAAADI come from the germline V gene. CDR3 length: 12 residues.

This clonotype was detected a few times. The gene calls are TRBV12-3 or TRBV12-4 and TRBJ1-1, with no clear D. CDR3 length: 13 residues. V shed 10 bases and J shed 5 bases, with 17 bases lying between them. CDR3 sequence (DNA): TGTGCCAATCGTGGCGGGGAATTGACTGAAGCTTTCTTT. As protein: CANRGGELTEAFF.

The sample holds many counts of this clonotype. The gene calls are TRBV29-1 and TRBJ2-7; possibly TRBD1 for D (5 bases). In germline, CDR1 is SQVTM, CDR2 ANQGSEA. The CDR3 runs 12 residues. The V gene lost 7 bases and the J gene lost 3 bases, with 13 bases spanning the gap. DNA of the CDR3: TGCAGCGCTGTGATCGACAGCTACGAGCAGTACTTC. Protein sequence: CSAVIDSYEQYF.